One T cell receptor beta chain is described in this entry. The data were obtained in a study of T cell repertoires in cytomegalovirus infection. TCRdb reanalysed the reads using MiXCR and keeps one entry per CDR3 protein. Here the sample spans a few hundred thousand distinct CDR3 sequences, roughly 20% being singletons. The sequence derives from a human donor in good health (CMV status not recorded). Some clones in this sample may be carry-over from other donors' samples. Sample: CD8+ T cells from PBMCs.

CDR3: CASGGTGTGNGELFF. In nucleotides, the CDR3 is TGTGCTAGTGGTGGGACCGGGACAGGGAACGGGGAGCTGTTTTTT. This chain links TRBV12-5 with TRBJ2-2; 9 nucleotides align to TRBD1. V gave up 5 bases and J gave up 7 bases; unmatched junction bases: 8. The CDR3 length is 15 residues. In germline, CDR1 is LGHNT, CDR2 FRNRAP.